These T cell receptor beta chains were read from a single sample in a study of blood T cells in healthy people across ages. TCRdb redid the calling of the 5' RACE reads with MiXCR, one entry per CDR3 protein. Among more than 900,000 distinct CDR3 sequences, almost 30% were seen once, and the ten largest hold more than 8.5%. These data were likewise used in another study, on T cells of mothers and their children.

Sequencing was carried out using blood. The source of these receptors is a woman aged 40-49 years in good health. Both conserved end residues are trimmed from each CDR3. The size of a clone is reported for some rows only, either as once, few or many, or as a class for expanded clones.

v_call clone_size cdr3_aa
TRBV7-8 NA ASSGLGGLSTDTQY
TRBV27 NA ASSLQGVGTVNTEAF
TRBV18 NA AGSPIQEDPEAF
TRBV9 few ASSVGGGQAGLEQY
TRBV18 NA ASSPREAGDGYT
TRBV7-2 many ASSPEVGDRKTTNEKLF
TRBV7-2 many ASSWGPPGQGNYEQY
TRBV28 many ASSLSAGLIETQY
TRBV5-1 NA TSSSDETQY
TRBV20-1 many SADTFSGQFYEQY
TRBV5-6 NA ASSLGVGWGAF
TRBV24-1 many ATRGTGESDGYT
TRBV5-1 NA ASSSGAGPQLDTQY
TRBV6-5 NA ASRWTGLGYGYT
TRBV7-8 NA ASSFGTGGTGELF
TRBV27 NA ASRGDSSNQPQH
TRBV12-3/TRBV12-4 NA ASSLGQSRQPQH
TRBV20-1 many SAGQGAKNIQY
TRBV10-3 few AISEPGGGNQPQH
TRBV7-2 NA ASSLDSISYEQF
TRBV28 many ATRWVQGNYEQY
TRBV4-1 many ASSQALRGNEQF
TRBV27 NA ASSSVNYEQY
TRBV20-1 few SVKSLGADGELF
TRBV24-1 few ATSASGQGKPEAF